The 23 T cell receptor beta chains reported below all come from one sample, sequenced in a study of beta chain features in type 1 diabetes. The study reverse transcribed the entire isolated RNA, so it sequenced expressed TCRB transcripts. The repertoire was sequenced with immunoSEQ multiplex PCR; TCRdb's copy has only in-frame clones and lacks some. The data contain about 620,000 clones, roughly 16% of them seen just once; the ten biggest clones take up roughly 0.098%. The material sequenced was naive CD4+ T cells from blood. These receptors all stem from a man between 18 and 29 years old in good health.

The chain combines TRBV4-2 with TRBJ2-2; possibly TRBD1 or TRBD2 for D (5 bases each). Deletions cut 1 base from V and 0 bases from J, with 12 bases between. The germline V gene encodes CDR1 LGHNA and CDR2 YNFKEQ. The CDR3 length is 17 residues. The CDR3 loop reads CASSQGSGPANTGELFF. Written as DNA, the CDR3 is TGTGCCAGCAGCCAAGGGTCGGGACCAGCGAACACCGGGGAGCTGTTTTTT.

This clone was recorded a few times. The chain couples TRBV5-1 to TRBJ1-2, with a weak D call TRBD1 (5 bases). Germline CDR1 reads SGHRS; CDR2 reads YFSETQ. Deletions cut 2 bases from V and 3 bases from J, with 11 bases between. This CDR3 comprises 14 residues. The CDR3 loop is CASSFGDADYGYTF. The CDR3 DNA is TGCGCCAGCAGCTTCGGGGACGCAGACTATGGCTACACCTTC. The whole variable domain, filled in from reference TRBV5-1 and TRBJ1-2, reads KAGVTQTPRYLIKTRGQQVTLSCSPISGHRSVSWYQQTPGQGLQFLFEYFSETQRNKGNFPGRFSGRQFSNSRSEMNVSTLELGDSALYLCASSFGDADYGYTFGSGTRLTVV.

V and J are TRBV6-5 and TRBJ2-7; 7 nucleotides match TRBD1. CDR3 length: 15 amino acids. Germline trimming cut 4 bases from V and 2 bases from J; bases unmatched to any gene: 8. The V gene's germline CDR1 is MNHEY and CDR2 SVGAGI. The CDR3 nucleotides are TGTGCCAGCAGTTTCTCCGGGACAGTTCCCTACGAGCAGTACTTC. It translates to CASSFSGTVPYEQYF.

The J gene is TRBJ1-2, the V gene TRBV18; maybe TRBD1 (5 bases). CDR3 length: 15 amino acids. Germline-derived CDR1 and CDR2 are KGHSH and LQKENI. V was trimmed by 0 bases and J by 2 bases, leaving 10 bases between them. The CDR3 reads CASSPPLGQNYGYTF. The CDR3 DNA sequence: TGTGCCAGCTCACCACCGTTAGGACAAAACTATGGCTACACCTTC. The full variable domain, rest sourced from reference TRBV18 and TRBJ1-2, is NAGVMQNPRHLVRRRGQEARLRCSPMKGHSHVYWYRQLPEEGLKFMVYLQKENIIDESGMPKERFSAEFPKEGPSILRIQQVVRGDSAAYFCASSPPLGQNYGYTFGSGTRLTVV.

The CDR3: CASSVRFNEQFF. The CDR3 DNA follows: TGTGCCAGTAGTGTCCGCTTTAATGAGCAGTTCTTC. The rearrangement uses TRBV19 and TRBJ2-1; D not certain. CDR3 length equals 12 residues. Trimming took off 5 bases at V and 7 bases at J, with 9 bases between the two ends. CDR1 LNHDA and CDR2 SQIVND come from the germline V gene (reference sequence).

This clone was seen a few times. The chain has TRBV27 and TRBJ1-6; TRBD1 agrees at 11 bases. After removal of 6 bases from V and 5 bases from J, the junction contained 6 bases not matched to a gene. The CDR3 contains 16 residues. CDR1 is MNHEY and CDR2 is SMNVEV in the germline V gene (reference sequence). This CDR3 reads CASSPGQGANNSPLHF. CDR3 nucleotides: TGTGCCAGCAGCCCAGGACAGGGGGCAAATAATTCACCCCTCCACTTT.

This chain uses TRBV28 with TRBJ2-7; unclear D gene. Trimming removed 8 bases from V and 3 bases from J, with 20 bases in between. Germline V gene data show CDR1 as MDHEN and CDR2 as SYDVKM. The CDR3 has 15 amino acids. The CDR3 is CASPPARAGDYEQYF. The CDR3 nucleotides are TGTGCCAGCCCCCCCGCCCGAGCTGGGGACTACGAGCAGTACTTC.

Concerning this clone itself: The same CDR3 is also encoded by other DNA sequences in this sample. J is TRBJ1-1 and V is TRBV29-1; D is perhaps TRBD1 (6 bases). The CDR3 extends over 12 amino acids. V lost 4 bases to trimming and J lost 4 bases, with 10 bases between them. Per the germline V gene, CDR1 is SQVTM and CDR2 is ANQGSEA. CDR3 protein: CSVASGATEAFF. CDR3 bases: TGCAGCGTTGCCTCGGGGGCCACTGAAGCTTTCTTT.

V gene TRBV10-3 combines with J gene TRBJ1-2; D is uncertain. V gave up 0 bases and J gave up 6 bases, with 8 bases separating them. Germline CDR1 ENHRY, CDR2 SYGVKD. CDR3 length: 13 residues. CDR3 sequence: CAISESKIDGYTF. CDR3 nucleotides: TGTGCCATCAGTGAGTCGAAGATAGATGGCTACACCTTC.

The table lists this clone with a few counts. This rearrangement joins TRBV4-2 to TRBJ1-1; 9 positions match TRBD1. V lost 6 bases to trimming and J lost 3 bases; unmatched junction nucleotides: 11. The CDR3 consists of 16 residues. Germline CDR1 is LGHNA and CDR2 is YNFKEQ. The CDR3, as DNA: TGTGCCAGCAGACCCACTTTTAGGACAGGGGACACTGAAGCTTTCTTT. The encoded protein is CASRPTFRTGDTEAFF.

The rearrangement joins TRBV28 to TRBJ2-3; the D is unclear. The CDR3 contains 10 residues. V lost 3 bases and J lost 8, with 3 bases in between. Germline V gene sequence: CDR1 MDHEN, CDR2 SYDVKM. The CDR3 DNA sequence: TGTGCCAGCAGTTTTGGTACGCAGTATTTT. Protein sequence: CASSFGTQYF.

The J gene is TRBJ1-5, the V gene TRBV19; the D gene is possibly TRBD1 (5 bases). The CDR3 runs to 15 residues. Germline V CDR1 and CDR2: LNHDA, SQIVND (reference sequence). V shed 5 bases and J shed 1 base, with 12 bases lying between them. The CDR3 is CASSAPGGSNQPQHF. In DNA, the CDR3 is TGTGCCAGTAGTGCCCCTGGGGGGAGCAATCAGCCCCAGCATTTT.

This chain connects TRBV19 to TRBJ1-1; 7 bases agree with TRBD1. J gave up 0 bases and V 3 bases, and 4 bases lay outside the gene matches. The CDR3 length is 15 residues. CDR1 is LNHDA, CDR2 SQIVND, per germline (reference sequence). The CDR3 loop is CASSMSGTVNTEAFF. CDR3 DNA sequence: TGTGCCAGTAGTATGAGCGGGACAGTGAACACTGAAGCTTTCTTT. Full variable domain (missing parts from reference TRBV19 and TRBJ1-1): DGGITQSPKYLFRKEGQNVTLSCEQNLNHDAMYWYRQDPGQGLRLIYYSQIVNDFQKGDIAEGYSVSREKKESFPLTVTSAQKNPTAFYLCASSMSGTVNTEAFFGQGTRLTVV.

The CDR3 DNA is TGTGCCAGCAGCTTAGCCGGGAATGCGGTCCTGAATAAGCAGTTCTTC. It is translated as CASSLAGNAVLNKQFF. V usage is TRBV7-9 and J usage is TRBJ2-1; D might be TRBD2 (5 bases). With 0 bases removed from V and 11 bases from J, the gap between germline ends came to 20 bases. This CDR3 region has 16 residues. Germline values: CDR1 SEHNR, CDR2 FQNEAQ (reference sequence).

The chain joins TRBV18 to TRBJ2-3, with 10 bases that match TRBD2. With 3 bases clipped from V and 2 bases from J, the junction kept 5 bases outside the gene matches. This CDR3 has 16 residues. Germline V gene data show CDR1 as KGHSH and CDR2 as LQKENI. This CDR3 reads CASSPASGGFTDTQYF. CDR3 nucleotides: TGTGCCAGCTCACCCGCTAGCGGGGGATTCACAGATACGCAGTATTTT.

This clone was recorded a few times. The chain uses TRBV4-2 and TRBJ1-4, with D possibly matching TRBD1 (5 bases). Germline V gene sequence: CDR1 LGHNA, CDR2 YNFKEQ. The CDR3 totals 16 residues. The V gene lost 1 base and the J gene lost 4 bases, with 13 bases spanning the gap. The CDR3 loop reads CASSQVPRAGNEKLFF. CDR3 DNA sequence: TGTGCCAGCAGCCAAGTGCCCAGGGCGGGTAATGAAAAACTGTTTTTT.

The table lists this clone with a few counts. This chain uses TRBV7-2 with TRBJ2-4, with 9 positions matching TRBD2. This CDR3 comprises 15 residues. Germline CDR1 SGHTA, CDR2 FQGNSA. With V trimmed by 1 base and J by 8 bases, 6 bases remained unmatched. The CDR3, as DNA: TGTGCCAGCAGCTTAGGCGGGAGGGCCGTAGACATTCAGTACTTC. Translating it yields CASSLGGRAVDIQYF.

V gene TRBV7-9 combines with J gene TRBJ2-1; 10 positions match TRBD1. CDR1 and CDR2 (germline): SEHNR, FQNEAQ (reference sequence). J gave up 7 bases and V 6 bases, and 9 bases lay outside the gene matches. The CDR3 is 15 amino acids. CDR3 sequence: CASSLSPGQGNEQFF. CDR3 sequence (DNA): TGTGCCAGCAGTTTGTCCCCGGGACAGGGGAATGAGCAGTTCTTC.

This clone showed up just a few times. This rearrangement joins TRBV14 to TRBJ2-7; weak D call: TRBD1 (6 bases). The germline V and J ends were trimmed by 4 bases and 7 bases, with 23 bases remaining between them. CDR1 SGHDN and CDR2 FVKESK come from the germline V gene. There are 16 residues in the CDR3. The CDR3: CASSPLRGRVGGEQYF. CDR3 nucleotides: TGTGCCAGCAGCCCCCTCAGGGGCAGGGTAGGTGGAGAGCAGTACTTC.

This clone was seen a handful of times. The chain couples TRBV20-1 to TRBJ2-5; unclear D gene. CDR1 is DFQATT, CDR2 SNEGSKA, per germline (reference sequence). The V gene lost 6 bases and the J gene lost 5 bases, with 10 bases spanning the gap. This CDR3 has 11 residues. CDR3 sequence (DNA): TGCAGTGCAGGCCGAACGGAGACCCAGTACTTC. This sequence encodes CSAGRTETQYF.

V gene TRBV10-2 combines with J gene TRBJ1-1; TRBD1 is a possible D gene (5 bases). Germline assignment: CDR1 WSHSY and CDR2 SAAADI. The V end lost 3 bases, the J end lost 5 bases, and 16 bases lay between the germline ends. This CDR3 comprises 15 residues. DNA for the CDR3: TGCGCCAGCAGTGACCTTTGGCAGGGCCGGACTGAAGCTTTCTTT. Residues: CASSDLWQGRTEAFF.

This clone has just a few counts. The chain has TRBV29-1 and TRBJ1-4; D perhaps matches TRBD1 (5 bases). The CDR3 is made up of 16 amino acids. Trimming removed 4 bases from V and 8 bases from J, with 23 bases in between. Germline CDR1 reads SQVTM; CDR2 reads ANQGSEA. As DNA, the CDR3 is TGCAGCGTTGTTGCGTTGGGGGTCCGGAGTTTCGAAAAACTGTTTTTT. Protein product: CSVVALGVRSFEKLFF.

The sample holds a few counts of this clone. V is TRBV19 and J is TRBJ2-1; D call uncertain. This CDR3 spans 15 amino acids. V lost 5 bases to trimming and J lost 0 bases, with 11 bases between them. The germline V gene encodes CDR1 LNHDA and CDR2 SQIVND (reference sequence). CDR3 coding DNA: TGTGCCAGTAGTTCCCCCCAGAGCTCCTACAATGAGCAGTTCTTC. Protein: CASSSPQSSYNEQFF.